These 16 T cell receptor beta chains originate from one sample sequenced in a study of T cell responses to AZD1222 COVID-19 vaccine. Method: immunoSEQ multiplex PCR; TCRdb's copy keeps in-frame clones and lacks some. The sample shows about 130,000 clones, about 92% of them seen only once. The source was peripheral blood, collected on day 0 of MenACWY control vaccination. These TCRs come from an adult in good health.

V gene TRBV7-8 combines with J gene TRBJ2-5, with D perhaps matching TRBD2 (5 bases). The ends were cut back, 7 bases at V and 2 bases at J, with 14 bases in the middle. The CDR3 is 14 residues long. Germline-derived CDR1 and CDR2 are SGHVS and FQNEAQ. CDR3 in DNA: TGTGCCAGCACCACCCGCGGGCTGCAAGAGACCCAGTACTTC. As protein: CASTTRGLQETQYF.

V and J are TRBV7-2 and TRBJ2-5; 8 bases agree with TRBD1. Germline CDR1 reads SGHTA; CDR2 reads FQGNSA. V lost 5 bases and J lost 5; bases outside the gene matches: 10. The CDR3 totals 15 residues. CDR3 in amino acids: CASSTRTGPQETQYF. CDR3 DNA: TGTGCCAGCAGCACGAGGACAGGGCCTCAGGAGACCCAGTACTTC.

The chain combines TRBV11-2 with TRBJ1-6; D not resolved. This CDR3 region has 14 residues. V was pared by 0 bases and J by 10 bases, with 10 bases between. Germline-derived CDR1 and CDR2 are SGHAT and FQNNGV. The CDR3 here is CASSLDTLASPLHF. In nucleotides, the CDR3 is TGTGCCAGCAGCTTAGATACCTTAGCCTCACCCCTCCACTTT.

The rearrangement joins TRBV5-5 to TRBJ1-1; D unclear. Germline-derived CDR1 and CDR2 are SGHKS and YYEKEE (reference sequence). This CDR3 has 13 residues. V was pared by 4 bases and J by 7 bases, with 14 bases between. The chain's CDR3 is CASSPHHSSEAFF. For the CDR3, the DNA is TGTGCCAGCAGCCCGCATCACAGCAGTGAAGCTTTCTTT. The entire variable domain, with the rest obtained from reference TRBV5-5 and TRBJ1-1, is as follows: DAGVTQSPTHLIKTRGQQVTLRCSPISGHKSVSWYQQVLGQGPQFIFQYYEKEERGRGNFPDRFSARQFPNYSSELNVNALLLGDSALYLCASSPHHSSEAFFGQGTRLTVV.

This rearrangement joins TRBV7-9 to TRBJ1-4; TRBD1 matches at 7 bases. The CDR3 has 15 amino acids. The V gene end was trimmed by 5 bases and the J gene end by 7 bases; junction bases not matched to a gene: 10. In germline, CDR1 is SEHNR, CDR2 FQNEAQ (reference sequence). The CDR3 DNA is TGTGCCAGCAGCCCCGCAGGGGGTAAGACTGAAAAACTGTTTTTT. Its translation: CASSPAGGKTEKLFF.

This chain uses TRBV6-1 with TRBJ2-7; possible D gene TRBD2, 5 bases. Germline CDR1 is MNHNS and CDR2 is SASEGT. This CDR3 contains 13 residues. The V end was cut by 0 bases, the J end by 4 bases, with 7 bases between. The CDR3 bases are TGTGCCAGCAGTGAAGCGAGGGCTTACGAGCAGTACGTC. This translates into CASSEARAYEQYV.

The chain joins TRBV19 to TRBJ2-2; tentatively, D is TRBD1 or TRBD2 (5 bases each). The CDR3 has 15 residues. V was shortened by 5 bases and J by 7 bases, with 17 bases between the two germline ends. The germline gives CDR1 LNHDA, CDR2 SQIVND (reference sequence). The CDR3 bases are TGTGCCAGTAGTTTACCGGGACGGGGTATCGGGGAGCTGTTTTTT. Translated: CASSLPGRGIGELFF.

The J gene is TRBJ2-1, the V gene TRBV4-1, with TRBD2 matching over 12 bases. The CDR3 totals 17 residues. Germline V lookup: CDR1 MGHRA, CDR2 YSYEKL. The J segment lost 8 bases and the V segment lost 0 bases, leaving 8 bases of the junction unmatched. The CDR3 DNA is TGCGCCAGCAGCCAAGATTACCTAGCGGGAGGGCCAGATGAGCAGTTCTTC. Translated, it gives CASSQDYLAGGPDEQFF.

CDR3 DNA: TGCGCCACCACCAGCGGGGCCGATTACAATGAGCAGTTCTTC. Its protein product is CATTSGADYNEQFF. J is TRBJ2-1 and V is TRBV5-1; 7 nucleotides align to TRBD2. With V trimmed by 9 bases and J by 4 bases, 10 bases remained unmatched. In germline, CDR1 is SGHRS, CDR2 YFSETQ. The CDR3 consists of 14 residues.

V usage is TRBV7-3 and J usage is TRBJ2-1; TRBD2 matches at 11 bases. Germline assignment: CDR1 SGHTA and CDR2 FQGTGA. V lost 5 bases and J lost 7; bases outside the gene matches: 10. CDR3 size: 16 residues. The CDR3, as DNA: TGTGCCAGCAGCCCTAGTAGCGGGAGGGCCGAAAATGAGCAGTTCTTC. Translation gives CASSPSSGRAENEQFF.

This chain links TRBV9 with TRBJ1-3; D gene uncertain. The CDR3 extends over 14 amino acids. Trimming pared 4 bases from V and 0 bases from J, leaving 8 bases between. The germline gives CDR1 SGDLS, CDR2 YYNGEE. DNA of the CDR3: TGTGCCAGCAGCATCACAGTCTCTGGAAACACCATATATTTT. It encodes CASSITVSGNTIYF.

This chain uses TRBV28 with TRBJ1-5; D gene unclear. The germline CDR1 and CDR2 sequences are MDHEN and SYDVKM. The CDR3 loop spans 15 amino acids. V shed 0 bases and J shed 0 bases, with 6 bases lying between them. The DNA for the CDR3 is TGTGCCAGCAGTTTATGGAGGTATAGCAATCAGCCCCAGCATTTT. Its translation: CASSLWRYSNQPQHF.

V gene TRBV4-3 combines with J gene TRBJ1-1; a weak D match, TRBD1 (6 bases). Germline CDR1 is LGHNA and CDR2 is YSLEER. The CDR3 length is 15 residues. Deletions cut 4 bases from V and 1 base from J, with 13 bases between. This CDR3 reads CASSPIRTENTEAFF. The CDR3, as DNA: TGCGCCAGCAGCCCGATAAGGACAGAGAACACTGAAGCTTTCTTT.

This sequence joins TRBV5-4 and TRBJ2-5, with 8 bases fitting TRBD2. The CDR3 runs 14 residues. Per germline, CDR1 SGHNT and CDR2 YYREEE (reference sequence). V lost 0 bases to trimming and J lost 9 bases; unmatched junction nucleotides: 7. The CDR3 is CASSLEGSGTSQYF. The CDR3 DNA sequence: TGTGCCAGCAGCTTGGAAGGTAGCGGGACATCCCAGTACTTC.

The chain has TRBV9 and TRBJ2-3; no definite D call. The CDR3 sequence is 11 residues long. Germline V gene lookup returns CDR1 SGDLS and CDR2 YYNGEE. V lost 4 bases to trimming and J lost 9 bases, with 9 bases between them. CDR3 sequence: CASSFSRTQYF. For the CDR3, the DNA is TGTGCCAGCAGCTTCTCCCGCACGCAGTATTTT. The variable domain in full, with the rest retrieved from reference TRBV9 and TRBJ2-3, is DSGVTQTPKHLITATGQRVTLRCSPRSGDLSVYWYQQSLDQGLQFLIQYYNGEERAKGNILERFSAQQFPDLHSELNLSSLELGDSALYFCASSFSRTQYFGPGTRLTVL.

The chain couples TRBV29-1 to TRBJ1-4; no definite D call. Germline V gene lookup returns CDR1 SQVTM and CDR2 ANQGSEA. The V end was cut by 1 base, the J end by 5 bases, with 17 bases between. The CDR3 consists of 16 residues. The CDR3 region is CSVEGTMDGTNEKLFF. CDR3 DNA sequence: TGCAGCGTTGAAGGTACGATGGACGGAACAAATGAAAAACTGTTTTTT.